The 10 T cell receptor beta chains listed next were all sequenced from one sample in a study of cytomegalovirus exposure and HLA in healthy donors. PCR used 60 Vbeta primers and 13 Jbeta primers. The table came from immunoSEQ multiplex PCR; TCRdb's copy has only in-frame clones and leaves some out. The table has roughly 100,000 clones, 50% to 80% seen once. Input material: PBMCs. Receptors originate from a man in his fifties or sixties in good health and CMV-seronegative.

The chain uses TRBV21-1 and TRBJ1-3; the table names TRBD1, a call not compared with the DNA. TRBV21-1 counts as a pseudogene. This CDR3 is built from 16 residues. CDR3 coding DNA: TGTGCCAGCAGCAAAGTTACACCTGGCTCTGGAAACACCATATATTTT. This encodes CASSKVTPGSGNTIYF.

This clone was seen only once. The V call is TRBV5-1, the J call TRBJ2-7; D is possibly TRBD2 (7 bases). The CDR3 is made up of 16 amino acids. With 4 bases removed from V and 4 bases from J, the gap between germline ends came to 21 bases. Germline V gene lookup returns CDR1 SGHRS and CDR2 YFSETQ. The CDR3 coding sequence is TGCGCCAGCAGCCCGTGGGGGGGGGCGGAGAAATACGAGCAGTACTTC. It encodes CASSPWGGAEKYEQYF.

This chain joins TRBV7-6 and TRBJ1-5; 9 bases are shared with TRBD1. In germline, CDR1 is SGHVS, CDR2 FNYEAQ. V was pared by 2 bases and J by 5 bases, with 13 bases of the junction left unmatched. The length of the CDR3 is 18 residues. CDR3 loop: CASSLTPGDRVVDQPQHF. The CDR3 nucleotides are TGTGCCAGCAGCTTAACACCGGGGGACAGGGTAGTTGATCAGCCCCAGCATTTT.

V usage is TRBV7-2 and J usage is TRBJ1-5; 7 bases are a match to TRBD1. V gave up 5 bases and J gave up 4 bases; unmatched junction bases: 8. This CDR3 has 15 residues. Germline CDR1 and CDR2: SGHTA and FQGNSA. CDR3 DNA sequence: TGTGCCAGCAGCCCCTTACAGGGGTCTAATCAGCCCCAGCATTTT. Amino acid sequence: CASSPLQGSNQPQHF.

The rearrangement joins TRBV30 to TRBJ2-5, with TRBD2 matching 11 bases. With 0 bases clipped from V and 4 bases from J, the junction kept 19 bases outside the gene matches. CDR3 length equals 20 residues. CDR1 and CDR2 (germline): GTSNPN, SVGIG (reference sequence). Here the CDR3 reads CAWSVLVLFVAGGRTETQYF. CDR3 DNA: TGTGCCTGGAGTGTACTTGTTCTGTTTGTAGCGGGAGGGCGAACAGAGACCCAGTACTTC.

The chain recombines TRBV19 with TRBJ1-2; perhaps TRBD1 as D (6 bases). Germline-derived CDR1 and CDR2 are LNHDA and SQIVND (reference sequence). V dropped 7 bases and J dropped 6 bases, with 15 bases sitting between them. The CDR3 length is 13 residues. The CDR3 DNA sequence: TGTGCCAGTACTCCATCAGGGGAGAATGGCTACACCTTC. This codes for CASTPSGENGYTF.

A word on this clone: This sample also contains other DNA sequences that code for the same CDR3. The rearrangement links TRBV5-6 to TRBJ2-1, with 7 bases identical to TRBD2. The germline CDR1 and CDR2 sequences are SGHDT and YYEEEE. Trimming removed 5 bases from V and 7 bases from J; junction bases left unmatched: 6. CDR3 length: 13 residues. The CDR3 DNA sequence: TGTGCCAGCAGACCAGCGGGATATAATGAGCAGTTCTTC. Protein sequence: CASRPAGYNEQFF.

This chain's CDR3 is CASSPSPGQVHMNTEAFF. The CDR3 DNA reads TGTGCCAGCAGTCCTTCCCCGGGACAGGTTCACATGAACACTGAAGCTTTCTTT. This chain connects TRBV27 to TRBJ1-1; TRBD1 matches 8 bases. There are 18 residues in the CDR3. V trimming: 5 bases; J trimming: 0 bases; junction bases outside the gene matches: 14. The germline CDR1 and CDR2 sequences are MNHEY and SMNVEV (reference sequence).

The chain couples TRBV29-1 to TRBJ2-3, with D tentatively TRBD1 (5 bases). The V gene's germline CDR1 is SQVTM and CDR2 ANQGSEA. The length of the CDR3 is 13 residues. The germline V and J ends were trimmed by 3 bases and 0 bases, with 7 bases remaining between them. CDR3 region: CSVDRESTDTQYF. In nucleotides, the CDR3 is TGCAGCGTTGACAGGGAAAGCACAGATACGCAGTATTTT.

Only one count was recorded for this clone. The junction shows a germline mismatch at one end, possibly a read error. The V gene is TRBV5-4, the J gene TRBJ2-6; 8 bases match TRBD2. CDR1 is SGHNT, CDR2 YYREEE, per germline (reference sequence). The CDR3 runs to 16 residues. CDR3 in amino acids: CASSSQNTGGADVLTF. CDR3 nucleotides: TGTGCCAGCAGCTCCCAAAACACGGGGGGGGCCGACGTCCTGACTTTC. Full variable domain (rest looked up from reference TRBV5-4 and TRBJ2-6): ETGVTQSPTHLIKTRGQQVTLRCSSQSGHNTVSWYQQALGQGPQFIFQYYREEENGRGNFPPRFSGLQFPNYSSELNVNALELDDSALYLCASSSQNTGGADVLTFGAGSRLTVL.